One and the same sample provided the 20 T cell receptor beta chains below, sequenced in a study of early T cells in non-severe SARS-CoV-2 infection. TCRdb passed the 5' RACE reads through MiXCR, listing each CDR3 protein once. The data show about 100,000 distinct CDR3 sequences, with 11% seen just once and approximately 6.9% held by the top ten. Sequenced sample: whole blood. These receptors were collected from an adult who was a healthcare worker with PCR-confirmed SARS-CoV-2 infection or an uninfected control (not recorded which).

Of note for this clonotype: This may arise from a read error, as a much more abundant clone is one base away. CDR3 loop: CVSSLSGNEQYF. As DNA, the CDR3 is TGTGTCAGCAGTTTATCCGGAAACGAGCAGTACTTC. J is TRBJ2-7 and V is TRBV28; D call uncertain. The CDR3 spans 12 residues. CDR1 is MDHEN, CDR2 SYDVKM, per germline.

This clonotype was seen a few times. CDR3: CSARPSFSSYNEQFF. DNA for the CDR3: TGCAGTGCTAGACCTAGCTTTAGCTCCTACAATGAGCAGTTCTTC. The chain has TRBV20-1 and TRBJ2-1, with a weak D call TRBD2 (5 bases). The CDR3 is made up of 15 amino acids. V lost 2 bases and J 0 bases, leaving 11 bases between the germline ends. From germline, CDR1 is DFQATT and CDR2 SNEGSKA (reference sequence).

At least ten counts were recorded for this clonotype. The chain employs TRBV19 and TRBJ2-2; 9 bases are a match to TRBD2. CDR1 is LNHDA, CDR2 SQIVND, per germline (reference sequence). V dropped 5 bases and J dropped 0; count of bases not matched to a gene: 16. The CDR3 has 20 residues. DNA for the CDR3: TGTGCCAGTAGTCGGGGTCTGGAGACTAGCGGAGTAGCGAACACCGGGGAGCTGTTTTTT. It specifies CASSRGLETSGVANTGELFF. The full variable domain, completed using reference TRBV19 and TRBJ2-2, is DGGITQSPKYLFRKEGQNVTLSCEQNLNHDAMYWYRQDPGQGLRLIYYSQIVNDFQKGDIAEGYSVSREKKESFPLTVTSAQKNPTAFYLCASSRGLETSGVANTGELFFGEGSRLTVL.

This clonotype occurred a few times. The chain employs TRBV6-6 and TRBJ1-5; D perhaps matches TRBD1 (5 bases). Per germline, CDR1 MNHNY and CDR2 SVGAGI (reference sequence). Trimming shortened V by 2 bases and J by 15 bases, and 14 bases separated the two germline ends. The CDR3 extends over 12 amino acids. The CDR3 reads CASSYGGPGWHF. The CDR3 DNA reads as TGTGCCAGCAGTTACGGGGGACCCGGTTGGCATTTT.

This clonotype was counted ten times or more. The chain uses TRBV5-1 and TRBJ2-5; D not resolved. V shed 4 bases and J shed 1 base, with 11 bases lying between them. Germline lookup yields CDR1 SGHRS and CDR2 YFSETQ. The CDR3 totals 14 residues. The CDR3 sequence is CASSRTTPQETQYF. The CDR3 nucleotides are TGCGCCAGCAGCCGAACCACACCCCAAGAGACCCAGTACTTC.

CDR3 bases: TGTGCCAGCAGCCTCGAAAGGTACGAGCAGTACTTC. The encoded protein is CASSLERYEQYF. This sequence joins TRBV7-9 and TRBJ2-7, with D hard to call. This CDR3 spans 12 amino acids. Trimming left V 5 bases short and J 4 bases short, with 9 bases between. The germline V gene has CDR1 SEHNR and CDR2 FQNEAQ (reference sequence).

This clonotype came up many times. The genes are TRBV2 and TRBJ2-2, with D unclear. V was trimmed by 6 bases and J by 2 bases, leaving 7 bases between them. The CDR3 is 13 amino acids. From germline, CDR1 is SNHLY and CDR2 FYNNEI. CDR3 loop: CASSDENTGELFF. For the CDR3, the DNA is TGTGCCAGCAGCGATGAAAACACCGGGGAGCTGTTTTTT.

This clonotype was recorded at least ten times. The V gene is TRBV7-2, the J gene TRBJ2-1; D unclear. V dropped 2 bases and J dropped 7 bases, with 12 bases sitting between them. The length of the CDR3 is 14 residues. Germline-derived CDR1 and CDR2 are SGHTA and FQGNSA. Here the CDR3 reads CASSLFSTPNEQFF. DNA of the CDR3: TGTGCCAGCAGCTTATTCTCCACCCCAAATGAGCAGTTCTTC.

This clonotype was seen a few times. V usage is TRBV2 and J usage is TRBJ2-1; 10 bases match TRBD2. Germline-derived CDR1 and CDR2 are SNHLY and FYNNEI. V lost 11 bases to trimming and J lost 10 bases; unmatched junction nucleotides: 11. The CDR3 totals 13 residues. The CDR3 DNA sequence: TGTGCCGGGACTAGCGAGACAGGGGTGGAGCAGTTCTTC. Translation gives CAGTSETGVEQFF.

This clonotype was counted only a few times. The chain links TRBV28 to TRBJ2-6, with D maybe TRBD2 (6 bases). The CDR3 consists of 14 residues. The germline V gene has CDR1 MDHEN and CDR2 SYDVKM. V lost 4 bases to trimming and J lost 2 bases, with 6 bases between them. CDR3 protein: CASSWRAGANVLTF. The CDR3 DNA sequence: TGTGCCAGCAGTTGGAGGGCTGGGGCCAACGTCCTGACTTTC. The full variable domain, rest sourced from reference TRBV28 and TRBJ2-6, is DVKVTQSSRYLVKRTGEKVFLECVQDMDHENMFWYRQDPGLGLRLIYFSYDVKMKEKGDIPEGYSVSREKKERFSLILESASTNQTSMYLCASSWRAGANVLTFGAGSRLTVL.

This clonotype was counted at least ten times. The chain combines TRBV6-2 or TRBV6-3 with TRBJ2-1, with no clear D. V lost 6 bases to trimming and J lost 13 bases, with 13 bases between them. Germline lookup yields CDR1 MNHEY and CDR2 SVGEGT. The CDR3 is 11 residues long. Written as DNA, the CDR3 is TGTGCCAGCAGCCACGGACCAAACCAGTTCTTC. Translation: CASSHGPNQFF.

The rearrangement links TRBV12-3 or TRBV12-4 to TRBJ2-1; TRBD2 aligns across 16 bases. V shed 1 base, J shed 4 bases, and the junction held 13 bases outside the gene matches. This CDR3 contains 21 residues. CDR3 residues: CASSLVRRGLAGGPGYNEQFF. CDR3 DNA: TGTGCCAGCAGTTTAGTTCGGCGGGGACTAGCGGGAGGGCCGGGATACAATGAGCAGTTCTTC.

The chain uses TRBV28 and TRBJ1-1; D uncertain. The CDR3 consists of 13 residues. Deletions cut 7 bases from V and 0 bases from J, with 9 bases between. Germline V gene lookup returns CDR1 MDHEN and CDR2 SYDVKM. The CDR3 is CASTPVMNTEAFF. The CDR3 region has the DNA TGTGCCAGCACCCCGGTTATGAACACTGAAGCTTTCTTT.

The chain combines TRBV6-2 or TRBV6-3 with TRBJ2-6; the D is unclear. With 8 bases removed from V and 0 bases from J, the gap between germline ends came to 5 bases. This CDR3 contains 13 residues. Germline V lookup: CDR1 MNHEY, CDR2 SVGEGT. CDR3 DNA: TGTGCCAGCTGGCGCTCTGGGGCCAACGTCCTGACTTTC. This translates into CASWRSGANVLTF.

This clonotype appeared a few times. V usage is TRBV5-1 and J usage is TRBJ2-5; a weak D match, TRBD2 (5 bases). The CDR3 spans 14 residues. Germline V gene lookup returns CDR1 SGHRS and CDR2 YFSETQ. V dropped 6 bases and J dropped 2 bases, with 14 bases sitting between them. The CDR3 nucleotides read TGCGCCAGCACCCCGGACCCGGGACAAGAGACCCAGTACTTC. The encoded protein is CASTPDPGQETQYF.

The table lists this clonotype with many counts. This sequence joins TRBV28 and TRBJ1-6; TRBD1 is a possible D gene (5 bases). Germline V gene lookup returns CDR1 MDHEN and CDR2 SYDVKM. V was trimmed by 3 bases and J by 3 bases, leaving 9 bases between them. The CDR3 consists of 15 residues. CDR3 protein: CASSFRADYNSPLHF. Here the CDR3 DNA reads TGTGCCAGCAGTTTCAGGGCAGACTATAATTCACCCCTCCACTTT.

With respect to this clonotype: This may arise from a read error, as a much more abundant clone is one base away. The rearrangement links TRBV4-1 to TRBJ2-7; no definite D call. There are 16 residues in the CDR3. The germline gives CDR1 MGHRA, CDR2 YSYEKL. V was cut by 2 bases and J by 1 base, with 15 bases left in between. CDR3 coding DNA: TGCGCCAGCAGCCAAAGGGAAGGTGGGGTTTCCTACGAGCAGTACTTC. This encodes CASSQREGGVSYEQYF.

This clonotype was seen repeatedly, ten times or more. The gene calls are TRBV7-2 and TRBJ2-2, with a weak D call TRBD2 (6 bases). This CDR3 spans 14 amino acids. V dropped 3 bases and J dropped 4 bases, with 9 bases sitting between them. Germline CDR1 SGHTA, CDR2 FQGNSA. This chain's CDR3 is CASSFQGGTGELFF. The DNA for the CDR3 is TGTGCCAGCAGCTTTCAGGGAGGCACCGGGGAGCTGTTTTTT.

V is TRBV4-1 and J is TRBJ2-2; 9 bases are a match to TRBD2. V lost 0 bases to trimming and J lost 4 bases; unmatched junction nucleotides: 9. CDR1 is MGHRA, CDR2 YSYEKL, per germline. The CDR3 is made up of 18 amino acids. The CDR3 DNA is TGCGCCAGCAGCCAAGATCGATTAGCGGGAGCGGTCACCGGGGAGCTGTTTTTT. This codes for CASSQDRLAGAVTGELFF.

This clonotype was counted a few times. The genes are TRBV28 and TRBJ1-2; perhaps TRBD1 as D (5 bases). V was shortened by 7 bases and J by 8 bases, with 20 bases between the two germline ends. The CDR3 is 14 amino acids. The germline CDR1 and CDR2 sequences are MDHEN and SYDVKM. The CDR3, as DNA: TGTGCCAGCACATCGGGGCGGCTTTCGCAGGGCTACACCTTC. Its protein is CASTSGRLSQGYTF.